These T cell receptor beta chains were read from a single sample in a study of shared clonotypes between healthy human individuals. Profiling relied on immunoSEQ multiplex PCR, and the TCRdb table lists in-frame clones only, not all of them. The repertoire includes roughly 2,500,000 clones, under 95% of them detected once, and 0.36% sits in the top ten. Sequencing was done on a sample of naive CD4+ T cells from PBMCs. These receptors all come from a man younger than 30 in good health. Some clones in this sample may be carry-over from other donors' samples. CDR3s include the opening cysteine and the closing phenylalanine or tryptophan. Fields, in order: clone size, J gene, D gene, V gene, CDR3 protein, CDR3 DNA. A D gene is named only where the DNA matches it firmly. Size is stated for part of the rows, as once, few or many counts, or as a class when the clone is expanded.

abundance: -
j_gene: TRBJ1-2
d_gene: -
v_gene: TRBV6-5
CDR3aa: CASSYGRSNYGYTF
CDR3nt: TGTGCCAGCAGTTACGGGAGGTCTAACTATGGCTACACCTTC

abundance: -
j_gene: TRBJ1-1
d_gene: TRBD1
v_gene: TRBV11-2
CDR3aa: CASSFSSGQGIPEAFF
CDR3nt: TGTGCCAGCAGCTTCTCCTCTGGACAGGGGATTCCTGAAGCTTTCTTT

abundance: -
j_gene: TRBJ2-7
d_gene: -
v_gene: TRBV6-5
CDR3aa: CASSGTYEQYF
CDR3nt: TGTGCCAGCAGCGGAACCTACGAGCAGTACTTC

abundance: -
j_gene: TRBJ1-3
d_gene: -
v_gene: TRBV7-2
CDR3aa: CASSFSSRGNTIYF
CDR3nt: TGTGCCAGCAGCTTTTCCTCGAGAGGAAACACCATATATTTT

abundance: -
j_gene: TRBJ2-7
d_gene: -
v_gene: TRBV30
CDR3aa: CAWRAGVSYEQYF
CDR3nt: TGTGCCTGGAGAGCAGGGGTCTCCTACGAGCAGTACTTC

abundance: -
j_gene: TRBJ1-2
d_gene: -
v_gene: TRBV7-3
CDR3aa: CASSPRVGERAFGYTF
CDR3nt: TGTGCCAGCAGCCCCCGGGTTGGGGAAAGGGCTTTCGGCTACACCTTC

abundance: -
j_gene: TRBJ2-7
d_gene: -
v_gene: TRBV18
CDR3aa: CASSPPQGPYEQYF
CDR3nt: TGTGCCAGCTCACCACCGCAGGGCCCCTACGAGCAGTACTTC

abundance: -
j_gene: TRBJ1-2
d_gene: -
v_gene: TRBV4-3
CDR3aa: CASSQGRRFLAYGYTF
CDR3nt: TGCGCCAGCAGCCAAGGCAGGCGCTTTCTGGCGTATGGCTACACCTTC

abundance: -
j_gene: TRBJ2-1
d_gene: -
v_gene: TRBV7-3
CDR3aa: CASSNQAGTYSNEQFF
CDR3nt: TGTGCCAGCAGCAACCAAGCGGGTACTTATTCCAATGAGCAGTTCTTC

abundance: -
j_gene: TRBJ2-1
d_gene: -
v_gene: TRBV7-2
CDR3aa: CASSLGSRSSYNEQFF
CDR3nt: TGTGCCAGCAGCTTAGGGTCTCGGAGCTCCTACAATGAGCAGTTCTTC

abundance: -
j_gene: TRBJ2-1
d_gene: -
v_gene: TRBV19
CDR3aa: CASTPPGRDEQFF
CDR3nt: TGTGCCAGTACCCCACCAGGGCGAGATGAGCAGTTCTTC

abundance: -
j_gene: TRBJ1-1
d_gene: -
v_gene: TRBV5-1
CDR3aa: CASSLGAGRTEAFF
CDR3nt: TGCGCCAGCAGCTTGGGGGCAGGGCGCACTGAAGCTTTCTTT

abundance: -
j_gene: TRBJ2-7
d_gene: TRBD1
v_gene: TRBV5-1
CDR3aa: CASSLQGGAGEQYF
CDR3nt: TGCGCCAGCAGCTTACAGGGGGGCGCGGGGGAGCAGTACTTC

abundance: -
j_gene: TRBJ2-7
d_gene: -
v_gene: TRBV25-1
CDR3aa: CASSATGITYEQYF
CDR3nt: TGTGCCAGCAGTGCCACAGGGATCACCTACGAGCAGTACTTC

abundance: once
j_gene: TRBJ1-5
d_gene: -
v_gene: TRBV5-5
CDR3aa: CASSLWVSNQPQHF
CDR3nt: TGTGCCAGCAGCTTGTGGGTTAGCAATCAGCCCCAGCATTTT

abundance: -
j_gene: TRBJ1-1
d_gene: -
v_gene: TRBV28
CDR3aa: CASSGPSGQSKAFF
CDR3nt: TGTGCCAGCAGTGGACCCTCGGGACAAAGTAAAGCTTTCTTT

abundance: -
j_gene: TRBJ2-1
d_gene: TRBD2
v_gene: TRBV11-1
CDR3aa: CASSLGEREVHNEQFF
CDR3nt: TGTGCCAGCAGCTTAGGAGAGCGGGAGGTCCACAATGAGCAGTTCTTC

abundance: -
j_gene: TRBJ2-3
d_gene: -
v_gene: TRBV7-6
CDR3aa: CASSSRTGGGDTQYF
CDR3nt: TGTGCCAGCAGCTCGCGGACAGGCGGAGGGGATACGCAGTATTTT

abundance: -
j_gene: TRBJ2-5
d_gene: -
v_gene: TRBV19
CDR3aa: CAILPPGARLETQYF
CDR3nt: TGTGCCATCCTCCCTCCGGGGGCCAGATTAGAGACCCAGTACTTC

abundance: -
j_gene: TRBJ1-1
d_gene: -
v_gene: TRBV2
CDR3aa: CASSEGVWRDTEAFF
CDR3nt: TGTGCCAGCAGTGAAGGGGTATGGAGAGACACTGAAGCTTTCTTT

abundance: -
j_gene: TRBJ2-3
d_gene: -
v_gene: TRBV27
CDR3aa: CASSLRKAAGTDTQYF
CDR3nt: TGTGCCAGCAGTTTAAGAAAGGCCGCCGGCACAGATACGCAGTATTTT

abundance: -
j_gene: TRBJ2-1
d_gene: -
v_gene: TRBV6-4
CDR3aa: CASSPRDSPYNEQFF
CDR3nt: TGTGCCAGCAGTCCCCGGGACTCCCCCTACAATGAGCAGTTCTTC

abundance: -
j_gene: TRBJ2-7
d_gene: TRBD2
v_gene: TRBV5-1
CDR3aa: CASSLFSGEGPTHEQYF
CDR3nt: TGCGCCAGCAGCTTGTTCTCGGGGGAGGGTCCTACCCACGAGCAGTACTTC

abundance: once
j_gene: TRBJ1-5
d_gene: -
v_gene: TRBV6-1
CDR3aa: CASSESGRRHQPQHF
CDR3nt: TGTGCCAGCAGTGAATCAGGCAGGCGCCATCAGCCCCAGCATTTT

abundance: -
j_gene: TRBJ2-7
d_gene: -
v_gene: TRBV29-1
CDR3aa: CSVEGPTYEQYF
CDR3nt: TGCAGCGTGGAAGGGCCAACCTACGAGCAGTACTTC

abundance: -
j_gene: TRBJ2-6
d_gene: TRBD1
v_gene: TRBV30
CDR3aa: CALGQGFSGANVLTF
CDR3nt: TGTGCCTTGGGACAGGGGTTCTCTGGGGCCAACGTCCTGACTTTC